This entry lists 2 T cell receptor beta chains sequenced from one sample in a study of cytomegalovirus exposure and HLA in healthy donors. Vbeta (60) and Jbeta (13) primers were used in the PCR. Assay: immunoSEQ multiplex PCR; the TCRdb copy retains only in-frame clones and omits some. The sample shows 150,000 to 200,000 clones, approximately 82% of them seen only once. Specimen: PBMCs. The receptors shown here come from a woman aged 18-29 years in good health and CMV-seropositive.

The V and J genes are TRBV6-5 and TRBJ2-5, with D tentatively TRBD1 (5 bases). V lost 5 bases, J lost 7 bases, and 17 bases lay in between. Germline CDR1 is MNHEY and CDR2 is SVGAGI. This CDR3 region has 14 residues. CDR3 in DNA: TGTGCCAGCAGTCCCCCCCTAGGGGCAGGGACCCAGTACTTC. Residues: CASSPPLGAGTQYF.

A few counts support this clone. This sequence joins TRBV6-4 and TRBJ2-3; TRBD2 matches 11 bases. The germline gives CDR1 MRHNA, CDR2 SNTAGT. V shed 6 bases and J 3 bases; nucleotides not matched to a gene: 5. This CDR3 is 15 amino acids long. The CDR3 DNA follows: TGTGCCAGCAGCGCCCTAGCGGGGGGAACAGATACGCAGTATTTT. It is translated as CASSALAGGTDTQYF.